This T cell receptor beta chain was observed in a study of cytomegalovirus exposure and HLA in healthy donors. Study observations and caveats: Cytomegalovirus association was listed for 170 or so TCR beta chains. The authors considered a cluster of highly shared sequence variants likely to be a sequencing artifact. Follow-up analysis later connected one missense variant in DCLRE1C with trimming of TCR beta V- and J-genes.

Though nominally healthy at sampling, donors likely had unrecorded immune exposures. This PCR relied on a set of 60 Vbeta primers and 13 Jbeta primers. Sequenced by immunoSEQ multiplex PCR; TCRdb stores in-frame clones only, minus some. In the table there are about 120,000 clones, roughly 80% of which are singletons. Notes on this clone: As yet, its antigen is unknown.

Germline V CDR1 and CDR2: SGHRS, YFSETQ. This CDR3 has 14 residues. J gave up 10 bases and V 0 bases, and 5 bases lay outside the gene matches. The chain joins TRBV5-1 to TRBJ2-1; 9 bases fit TRBD1. The receptor was derived from a man in his sixties in good health and CMV-seropositive. The sequencing input was PBMCs. CDR3 bases: TGCGCCAGCAGCTTGGAACGAGGGACAGGGGAGCAGTTCTTC. It is translated as CASSLERGTGEQFF.